The entry that follows covers one T cell receptor (beta chain) sequence. As yet, its antigen is unknown. CDR1 and CDR2 (germline): MNHNS, SASEGT. Deletions cut 0 bases from V and 11 bases from J, with 17 bases between. This CDR3 comprises 15 residues. PCR amplification relied on 60 Vbeta primers (plus 13 Jbeta primers). Sequencing was performed with immunoSEQ multiplex PCR; in TCRdb, only in-frame clones are kept and a portion is missing. This sample has about 190,000 clones, with over 70% found just once. This sample stems from a study of cytomegalovirus exposure and HLA in healthy donors. The wider study: Sequencing of around 200 million T cells in an earlier analysis found some 100 million unique TCR beta sequences. General observations from the study: Trimming of TCR beta V- and J-genes showed a link, identified in a later analysis, to a missense DCLRE1C variant. The study listed roughly 160 cytomegalovirus-associated TCR beta chains.

This sequence was found in a woman aged 18 to 35 in good health and CMV-seronegative. The genes are TRBV6-1 and TRBJ1-5; D is ambiguous. The source material was PBMCs. CDR3 protein: CASSEAPRHSRSQHF. CDR3 DNA sequence: TGTGCCAGCAGTGAAGCCCCAAGACATTCACGGTCCCAGCATTTT.